This T cell receptor (beta chain) is from a study of T cells in Graves' hyperthyroidism and ophthalmopathy. TCR beta CDR3 region amplification was performed from RNA transcripts. Carried out on the TCR CDR3, a first-round RT-PCR used the HTBI primer set. One entry per CDR3 protein results from TCRdb running MiXCR on the multiplex PCR reads. In the table there are 700,000 to 850,000 distinct CDR3 sequences, over 35% of which are singletons. Study outcomes and limitations: In the analysis, a 13 V-J model separated ophthalmopathy from stable hyperthyroidism.

Remarks on this clonotype: Its matching antigen is unknown.

V was trimmed by 5 bases and J by 3 bases, leaving 10 bases between them. The germline V gene encodes CDR1 SQVTM and CDR2 ANQGSEA. The CDR3 covers 12 residues. Graves' hyperthyroidism qualified as stable when ophthalmopathy did not progress within 18 months. Hyperthyroidism, newly diagnosed and lasting under 2 months, affected patients aged 18 to 65. Researchers barred patients who had uncontrolled infection, other autoimmune disease, pregnancy or lactation. The specimen was blood. The receptor was isolated from a middle-aged woman with Graves' hyperthyroidism. The chain couples TRBV29-1 to TRBJ1-1, with D perhaps TRBD1 (6 bases). The CDR3 bases are TGCAGCGTTATACAGGGTGACACTGAAGCTTTCTTT. Protein product: CSVIQGDTEAFF.